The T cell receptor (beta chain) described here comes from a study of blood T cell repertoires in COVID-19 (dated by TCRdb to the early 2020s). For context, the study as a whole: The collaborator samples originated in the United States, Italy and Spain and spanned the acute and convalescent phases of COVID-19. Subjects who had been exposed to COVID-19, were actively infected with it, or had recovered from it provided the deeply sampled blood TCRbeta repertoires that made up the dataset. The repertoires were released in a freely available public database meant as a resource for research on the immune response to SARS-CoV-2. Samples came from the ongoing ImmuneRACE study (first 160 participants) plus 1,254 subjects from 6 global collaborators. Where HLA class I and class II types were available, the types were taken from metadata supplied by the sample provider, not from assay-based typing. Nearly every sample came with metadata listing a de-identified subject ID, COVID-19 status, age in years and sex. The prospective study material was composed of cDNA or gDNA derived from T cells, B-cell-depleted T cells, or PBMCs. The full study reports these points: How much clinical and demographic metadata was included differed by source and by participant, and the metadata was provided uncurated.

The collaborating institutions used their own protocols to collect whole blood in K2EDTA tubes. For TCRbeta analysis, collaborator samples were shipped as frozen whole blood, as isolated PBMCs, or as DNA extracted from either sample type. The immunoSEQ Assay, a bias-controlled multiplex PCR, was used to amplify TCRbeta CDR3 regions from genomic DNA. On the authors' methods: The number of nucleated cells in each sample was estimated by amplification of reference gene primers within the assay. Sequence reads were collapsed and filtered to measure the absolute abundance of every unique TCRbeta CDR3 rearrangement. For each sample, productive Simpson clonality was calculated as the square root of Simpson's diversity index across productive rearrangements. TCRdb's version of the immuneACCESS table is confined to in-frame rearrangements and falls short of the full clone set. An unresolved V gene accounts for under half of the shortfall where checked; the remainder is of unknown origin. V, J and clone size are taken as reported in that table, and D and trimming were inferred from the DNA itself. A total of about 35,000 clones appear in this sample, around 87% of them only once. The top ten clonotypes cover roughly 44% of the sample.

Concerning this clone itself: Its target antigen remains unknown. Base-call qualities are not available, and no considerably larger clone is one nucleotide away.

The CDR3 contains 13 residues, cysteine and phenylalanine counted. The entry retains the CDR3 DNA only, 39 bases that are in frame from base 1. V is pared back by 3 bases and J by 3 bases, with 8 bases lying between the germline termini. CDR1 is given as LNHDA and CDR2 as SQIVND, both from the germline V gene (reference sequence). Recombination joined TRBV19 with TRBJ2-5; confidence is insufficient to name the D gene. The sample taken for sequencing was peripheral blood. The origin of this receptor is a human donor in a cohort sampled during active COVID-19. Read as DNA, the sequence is TGTGCCAGTAGTATGAGTCGGGAAGAGACCCAGTACTTC. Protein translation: CASSMSREETQYF.